Included here is one T cell receptor beta chain sequence, with context. Here immunoSEQ multiplex PCR was the method, and the copy in TCRdb shows in-frame clones only, minus some. Of some 17,000 clones in the sample, 70% to 80% were seen once. The source of the sample is a study of tumour-infiltrating T cells in Burkitt lymphoma. Study at large: Productive clonality predicted overall and progression-free survival.

After removal of 4 bases from V and 6 bases from J, the junction contained 16 bases not matched to a gene. The CDR3 has 18 residues. Germline-derived CDR1 and CDR2 are SGDLS and YYNGEE. The chain combines TRBV9 with TRBJ1-4, with TRBD1 identical over 9 bases. This TCR came from a human donor with diffuse large B-cell lymphoma. The specimen sequenced was tumor tissue. As DNA, the CDR3 is TGTGCCAGCAGCCGATCACTCCCCCGAGGGACAGGGTATGAAAAACTGTTTTTT. Translation: CASSRSLPRGTGYEKLFF.